This T cell receptor beta chain came from a study of regulatory T cells in long-lasting Graves disease. This CDR3 comprises 15 residues. Germline V gene sequence: CDR1 LNHNV, CDR2 YYDKDF (reference sequence). V gave up 5 bases and J gave up 2 bases, with 13 bases separating them. iRepertoire HTBI primers and Arm-PCR of CDR3 regions built TCR beta libraries. Each CDR3 protein is one row after TCRdb ran MiXCR on the multiplex PCR reads. This table holds some 450,000 distinct CDR3 sequences, about 17% found once. As for time point: newly diagnosed GD, antithyroid drugs for less than 3 months. PBMCs provided the RNA from which the TCR library was made. This clonotype was seen at least ten times. The same data also contributed to another study, on T cells in Graves' hyperthyroidism and ophthalmopathy.

The sequencing used peripheral blood mononuclear cells (PBMCs), collected at new diagnosis, from a patient treated with antithyroid drugs. This TCR was recovered from a woman younger than 45 with Graves disease. V and J are TRBV15 and TRBJ1-5; TRBD1 might be the D (5 bases). The DNA of the CDR3 is TGTGCCACCAGCCGAGGTACAGGACGCAATCAGCCCCAGCATTTT. As protein: CATSRGTGRNQPQHF. The full variable domain, in which reference TRBV15 and TRBJ1-5 provide the parts outside the CDR3, is DAMVIQNPRYQVTQFGKPVTLSCSQTLNHNVMYWYQQKSSQAPKLLFHYYDKDFNNEADTPDNFQSRRPNTSFCFLDIRSPGLGDTAMYLCATSRGTGRNQPQHFGDGTRLSIL.